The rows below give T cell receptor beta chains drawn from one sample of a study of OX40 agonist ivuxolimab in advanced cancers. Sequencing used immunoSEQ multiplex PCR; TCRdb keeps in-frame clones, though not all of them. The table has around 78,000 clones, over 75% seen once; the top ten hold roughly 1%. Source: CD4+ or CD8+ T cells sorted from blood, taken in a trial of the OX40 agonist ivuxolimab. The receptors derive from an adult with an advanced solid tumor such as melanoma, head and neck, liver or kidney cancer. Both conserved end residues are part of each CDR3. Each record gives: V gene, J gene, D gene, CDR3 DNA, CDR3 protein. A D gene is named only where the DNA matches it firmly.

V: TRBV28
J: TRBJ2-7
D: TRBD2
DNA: TGTGCCAGCAGTTTTGGACTAGCGGGGGCTGGCTACGAGCAGTACTTC
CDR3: CASSFGLAGAGYEQYF

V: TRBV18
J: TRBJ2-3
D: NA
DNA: TGTGCCAGCTCACTCGGGGATTCAGATACGCAGTATTTT
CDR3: CASSLGDSDTQYF

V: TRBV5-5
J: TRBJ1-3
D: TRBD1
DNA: TGTGCCAGCAGCTTGCCTGGGACAGGGGTTGGAAACACCATATATTTT
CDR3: CASSLPGTGVGNTIYF

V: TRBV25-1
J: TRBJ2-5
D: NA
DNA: TGTGCCAGCAGTCGGGGGTTTGGCCTAGCGCCAAACCAAGAGACCCAGTACTTC
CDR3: CASSRGFGLAPNQETQYF

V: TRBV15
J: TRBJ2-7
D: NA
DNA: TGTGCCACCAGCAGAGGGGTAGCGTCGAAGGATTACAACTACGAGCAGTACTTC
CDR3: CATSRGVASKDYNYEQYF

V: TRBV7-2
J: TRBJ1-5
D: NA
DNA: TGTGCCAGCAGCTTATTCGGTCCCTATAGCAATCAGCCCCAGCATTTT
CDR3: CASSLFGPYSNQPQHF

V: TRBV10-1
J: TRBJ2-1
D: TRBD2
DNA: TGCGCCAGCAGTGAGTCGGCGTCTAGCGGGGAGGACAATGAGCAGTTCTTC
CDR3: CASSESASSGEDNEQFF

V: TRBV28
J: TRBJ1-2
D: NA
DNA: TGTGCCAGCAGTTTGGGGCAGGGACGTGACTATGGCTACACCTTC
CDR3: CASSLGQGRDYGYTF

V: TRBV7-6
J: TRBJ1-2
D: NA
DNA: TGTGCCAGCAGCTTAGGACAGAGCTATGGCTACACCTTC
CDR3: CASSLGQSYGYTF

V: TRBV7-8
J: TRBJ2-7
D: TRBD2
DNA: TGTGCCAGCAGCCGTAGCGGGAAGAATTCCTACGAGCAGTACTTC
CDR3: CASSRSGKNSYEQYF

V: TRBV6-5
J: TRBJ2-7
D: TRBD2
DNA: TGTGCCACGAGATCGACGTCAGGGCTTTGGGAGGGGCAGTACTTC
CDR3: CATRSTSGLWEGQYF

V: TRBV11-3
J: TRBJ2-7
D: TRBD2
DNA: TGTGCCAGCAGCTTAGGCGGGAGCTCCTACGAGCAGTACTTC
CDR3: CASSLGGSSYEQYF

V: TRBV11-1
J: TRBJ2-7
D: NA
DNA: TGTGCCAGCAGCCAGGGAGAGGGGCGAGGCTCCTACGAGCAGTACTTC
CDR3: CASSQGEGRGSYEQYF

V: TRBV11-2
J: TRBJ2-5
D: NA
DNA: TGTGCCAGCAGTCCACGCTTTCAAGAGACCCAGTACTTC
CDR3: CASSPRFQETQYF